This passage covers 32 T cell receptor beta chains from one sample sequenced in a study of neurological immune-mediated disorders. One entry per CDR3 protein, called by TCRdb with MiXCR from the 5' RACE reads. This table holds 20,000 to 30,000 distinct CDR3 sequences, roughly 2.5% found once. Sequenced sample: PBMCs. These receptors were collected from a woman aged 45-60 years with multiple sclerosis.

In this sample, this clonotype is medium-sized. The rearrangement uses TRBV6-2 or TRBV6-3 and TRBJ2-7; 9 nucleotides line up with TRBD1. J was trimmed by 2 bases and V by 6 bases; bases with no gene match: 5. Germline V lookup: CDR1 MNHEY, CDR2 SVGEGT. The CDR3 has 14 amino acids. The CDR3 bases are TGTGCCAGCAGACGCCGGGACAGGGCCTACGAGCAGTACTTC. Encoded protein: CASRRRDRAYEQYF.

This clonotype showed up many times. This chain connects TRBV11-3 to TRBJ2-3; 9 bases map to TRBD1. CDR1 SGHNT and CDR2 YENEEA come from the germline V gene. The CDR3 covers 16 residues. Losses at the gene ends were 1 base for V and 2 bases for J; bases not matched to a gene: 4. CDR3 coding DNA: TGTGCCAGCAGCTTAGTGGGACAGGGATACACAGATACGCAGTATTTT. This codes for CASSLVGQGYTDTQYF.

This clonotype was found many times. The gene calls are TRBV12-3 or TRBV12-4 and TRBJ2-3; D gene uncertain. This CDR3 has 14 amino acids. Trimming pared 5 bases from V and 2 bases from J, leaving 11 bases between. CDR3 DNA sequence: TGTGCCAGCAGTGCGATTAGGCACACAGATACGCAGTATTTT. Its protein product is CASSAIRHTDTQYF.

J is TRBJ2-1 and V is TRBV20-1; TRBD2 agrees at 7 bases. CDR1 is DFQATT, CDR2 SNEGSKA, per germline (reference sequence). After removal of 6 bases from V and 10 bases from J, the junction contained 18 bases not matched to a gene. The CDR3 length is 15 residues. As DNA, the CDR3 is TGCAGTGCGCAGGTCGGGGCTAGCGGCAGAGAGGAGCAGTTCTTC. It specifies CSAQVGASGREEQFF.

This clonotype was seen repeatedly, ten times or more. The chain recombines TRBV5-1 with TRBJ1-1; TRBD1 matches 9 bases. Germline V gives CDR1 SGHRS, CDR2 YFSETQ. This CDR3 comprises 15 residues. V dropped 4 bases and J dropped 1; count of bases not matched to a gene: 5. CDR3 sequence reads: CASSRTGGWNTEAFF. CDR3 DNA sequence: TGCGCCAGCAGCAGAACAGGGGGCTGGAACACTGAAGCTTTCTTT.

This clonotype was seen repeatedly, ten times or more. The rearrangement uses TRBV2 and TRBJ2-6; tentative D call: TRBD1 (6 bases). Looked up from germline, CDR1 is SNHLY and CDR2 is FYNNEI. V was pared by 4 bases and J by 0 bases, with 19 bases between. The CDR3 contains 19 residues. CDR3 protein: CASSALPGHTTSGANVLTF. Here the CDR3 DNA reads TGTGCCAGCAGTGCACTCCCGGGACACACAACCTCTGGGGCCAACGTCCTGACTTTC.

This clonotype was recorded at least ten times. This chain connects TRBV20-1 to TRBJ2-7; D uncertain. The V end was cut by 0 bases, the J end by 2 bases, with 17 bases between. The CDR3 is 16 amino acids. Germline V lookup: CDR1 DFQATT, CDR2 SNEGSKA (reference sequence). CDR3 region: CSARDRPVVSTYEQYF. In DNA, the CDR3 is TGCAGTGCTAGAGATCGGCCGGTGGTCAGTACCTACGAGCAGTACTTC.

At least ten counts were recorded for this clonotype. The chain combines TRBV29-1 with TRBJ2-7; D is undetermined. Trimming shortened V by 3 bases and J by 3 bases, and 6 bases separated the two germline ends. The CDR3 covers 11 residues. The germline V gene has CDR1 SQVTM and CDR2 ANQGSEA. This CDR3 reads CSVDGNYEQYF. In DNA, the CDR3 is TGCAGCGTTGATGGTAACTACGAGCAGTACTTC.

This clonotype was seen many times. The chain uses TRBV20-1 and TRBJ2-1; TRBD2 matches 7 bases. Germline V gene data show CDR1 as DFQATT and CDR2 as SNEGSKA (reference sequence). Trimming took 1 base from V and 2 from J; bases not matched to a gene: 2. The CDR3 loop spans 14 amino acids. The CDR3 loop is CSARGTSPYNEQFF. The CDR3 coding sequence is TGCAGTGCTAGAGGGACTAGTCCCTACAATGAGCAGTTCTTC.

There are many counts of this clonotype. The J gene is TRBJ1-5, the V gene TRBV6-5; D gene unclear. Germline-derived CDR1 and CDR2 are MNHEY and SVGAGI. This CDR3 is 13 amino acids long. V gave up 11 bases and J gave up 7 bases, with 18 bases separating them. CDR3 sequence: CAVSGELGQPQHF. DNA for the CDR3: TGTGCCGTCAGCGGGGAGCTTGGACAGCCCCAGCATTTT.

This clonotype occurred many times. The gene calls are TRBV20-1 and TRBJ2-3; 8 positions agree with TRBD2. V lost 6 bases, J lost 3 bases, and 5 bases stayed unmatched. The CDR3 spans 13 residues. The germline V gene encodes CDR1 DFQATT and CDR2 SNEGSKA (reference sequence). In DNA, the CDR3 is TGCAGTGCCTCCGGGGGGGAGACAGATACGCAGTATTTT. This gives the protein CSASGGETDTQYF.

The sample holds many counts of this clonotype. V usage is TRBV20-1 and J usage is TRBJ2-1; 8 positions match TRBD2. The J segment lost 9 bases and the V segment lost 2 bases, leaving 15 bases of the junction unmatched. This CDR3 has 16 residues. CDR1 DFQATT and CDR2 SNEGSKA come from the germline V gene (reference sequence). CDR3 residues: CSARPLSGASISEQFF. The CDR3, as DNA: TGCAGTGCTAGACCCCTTAGCGGGGCCAGCATCAGTGAGCAGTTCTTC.

There are many counts of this clonotype. CDR3 sequence reads: CASSPTGSYGYTF. The CDR3 DNA is TGTGCCAGCAGTCCGACAGGGAGCTATGGCTACACCTTC. The rearrangement uses TRBV12-3 or TRBV12-4 and TRBJ1-2, with 7 bases identical to TRBD1. V was clipped by 5 bases and J by 4 bases; unmatched bases: 4. The CDR3 sequence is 13 residues long.

This clonotype has at least ten counts. The CDR3 is CASPHGIQPLTINYGYTF. CDR3 nucleotide sequence: TGTGCCAGCCCTCACGGGATACAGCCTCTGACTATAAACTATGGCTACACCTTC. The chain joins TRBV14 to TRBJ1-2; no firm D call. Trimming left V 8 bases short and J 2 bases short, with 27 bases between. The germline V gene has CDR1 SGHDN and CDR2 FVKESK. The CDR3 has 18 residues. Full variable domain (missing parts from reference TRBV14 and TRBJ1-2): EAGVTQFPSHSVIEKGQTVTLRCDPISGHDNLYWYRRVMGKEIKFLLHFVKESKQDESGMPNNRFLAERTGGTYSTLKVQPAELEDSGVYFCASPHGIQPLTINYGYTFGSGTRLTVV.

In this sample, this clonotype turned up many times. V and J are TRBV9 and TRBJ1-6; tentative D call: TRBD1 (6 bases). V lost 0 bases and J 9 bases, leaving 10 bases between the germline ends. CDR1 is SGDLS and CDR2 is YYNGEE in the germline V gene. The CDR3 is made up of 14 amino acids. CDR3 sequence reads: CASSVVGAGSPLHF. CDR3 DNA sequence: TGTGCCAGCAGCGTAGTGGGGGCAGGTTCACCCCTCCACTTT. The entire variable domain, with the rest obtained from reference TRBV9 and TRBJ1-6, is as follows: DSGVTQTPKHLITATGQRVTLRCSPRSGDLSVYWYQQSLDQGLQFLIQYYNGEERAKGNILERFSAQQFPDLHSELNLSSLELGDSALYFCASSVVGAGSPLHFGNGTRLTVT.

There are many counts of this clonotype. This rearrangement joins TRBV2 to TRBJ1-5; D possibly corresponds to TRBD1 (5 bases). The germline gives CDR1 SNHLY, CDR2 FYNNEI. The V gene lost 3 bases and the J gene lost 2 bases, with 11 bases spanning the gap. This CDR3 has 15 amino acids. CDR3 DNA sequence: TGTGCCAGCAGTGACGGGGGAATCGGCAATCAGCCCCAGCATTTT. Its protein is CASSDGGIGNQPQHF.

This clonotype was found a few times. The chain combines TRBV24-1 with TRBJ1-2; 8 bases match TRBD1. Germline V lookup: CDR1 KGHDR, CDR2 SFDVKD. V lost 5 bases and J lost 2; bases outside the gene matches: 9. This CDR3 has 16 amino acids. The CDR3 loop reads CATSGPGTGQNYGYTF. CDR3 nucleotides: TGTGCCACCAGTGGCCCTGGGACAGGTCAGAACTATGGCTACACCTTC.

In regard to this clonotype: A much larger clone is a single base away; this may be a read error. This CDR3 fails to terminate in the conserved phenylalanine or tryptophan, so it likely reflects a read error. The chain is built from TRBV2 and TRBJ2-7; the D gene is possibly TRBD1 (5 bases). V was shortened by 6 bases and J by 3 bases, with 12 bases between the two germline ends. Germline CDR1 is SNHLY and CDR2 is FYNNEI. This CDR3 has 13 residues. The CDR3 spells CASSRQLLYEQYY. CDR3 bases: TGTGCCAGCAGCCGACAGCTTCTCTACGAGCAGTACTAC.

Regarding this clonotype: Relative to the germline gene, one junction end is altered; a read error may explain this. The gene calls are TRBV20-1 and TRBJ2-3; 11 bases align to TRBD2. The germline CDR1 and CDR2 sequences are DFQATT and SNEGSKA (reference sequence). The CDR3 is 15 residues long. The DNA of the CDR3 is TGCAGTGCTCCGTGTCCTAGCGGGGGGAGGGATATGCAGTATTTT. This gives the protein CSAPCPSGGRDMQYF.

This clonotype was found a few times. The chain recombines TRBV7-8 with TRBJ1-2; 7 bases map to TRBD1. This CDR3 has 14 residues. Germline V CDR1 and CDR2: SGHVS, FQNEAQ. Losses at the gene ends were 4 bases for V and 4 bases for J; bases not matched to a gene: 6. The CDR3 DNA reads as TGTGCCAGCAGCTCAGGGGGGATCGTCTATGGCTACACCTTC. The encoded protein is CASSSGGIVYGYTF.

The gene calls are TRBV5-1 and TRBJ1-6; D is uncertain. The CDR3 contains 15 residues. Trimming shortened V by 0 bases and J by 7 bases, and 11 bases separated the two germline ends. Germline V gene data show CDR1 as SGHRS and CDR2 as YFSETQ. Here the CDR3 DNA reads TGCGCCAGCAGCTTGGAGGTAACCGGGAATTCACCCCTCCACTTT. Translating it yields CASSLEVTGNSPLHF.

This clonotype was observed many times. The chain recombines TRBV20-1 with TRBJ1-4; no clear D. Trimming left V 2 bases short and J 7 bases short, with 5 bases between. The CDR3 is made up of 11 amino acids. The germline gives CDR1 DFQATT, CDR2 SNEGSKA (reference sequence). As DNA, the CDR3 is TGCAGTGCTAGAATCACTGAAAAACTGTTTTTT. Translating it yields CSARITEKLFF.

This clonotype came up a few times. This chain uses TRBV4-3 with TRBJ1-2, with D unclear. The CDR3 runs 16 residues. CDR1 LGHNA and CDR2 YSLEER come from the germline V gene. V lost 0 bases, J lost 7 bases, and 18 bases lay in between. CDR3 nucleotides: TGCGCCAGCAGCCAAGATCGGAGGGAGGCATTCTTTGGCTACACCTTC. Translating gives CASSQDRREAFFGYTF.

This clonotype has a count of ten or more. J is TRBJ2-5 and V is TRBV6-2 or TRBV6-3, with D perhaps TRBD2 (5 bases). The V and J ends lost 3 bases and 3 bases respectively, with 17 bases between them. The CDR3 sequence is 16 residues long. Germline-derived CDR1 and CDR2 are MNHEY and SVGEGT. In DNA form, the CDR3 reads TGTGCCAGCAGTTATGGGTCGGGAAGATTAAAAGAGACCCAGTACTTC. Encoded protein: CASSYGSGRLKETQYF.

This clonotype was counted at least ten times. This chain links TRBV27 with TRBJ2-1; 9 positions match TRBD1. Trimming removed 7 bases from V and 6 bases from J; junction bases left unmatched: 7. The CDR3 totals 14 residues. Germline lookup yields CDR1 MNHEY and CDR2 SMNVEV (reference sequence). CDR3 in amino acids: CASMSGQGLNEQFF. The CDR3 DNA sequence: TGTGCCAGCATGTCGGGACAGGGACTCAATGAGCAGTTCTTC.

This clonotype has a count of ten or more. The chain has TRBV27 and TRBJ1-3; the D gene is possibly TRBD1 (5 bases). The CDR3 spans 15 residues. Germline loops: CDR1 MNHEY, CDR2 SMNVEV (reference sequence). Deletions cut 4 bases from V and 0 bases from J, with 10 bases between. CDR3 residues: CASSSGASSGNTIYF. The CDR3 DNA reads TGTGCCAGCAGTTCCGGGGCCTCCTCTGGAAACACCATATATTTT.

This clonotype was found many times. The chain uses TRBV5-1 and TRBJ1-1, with 7 bases fitting TRBD1. Germline CDR1 and CDR2: SGHRS and YFSETQ. This CDR3 has 14 amino acids. With 1 base clipped from V and 1 base from J, the junction kept 1 base outside the gene matches. CDR3 nucleotide sequence: TGCGCCAGCAGCTTGACAGGGGCGAACACTGAAGCTTTCTTT. It codes for CASSLTGANTEAFF.

This clonotype was detected ten times or more. The chain combines TRBV20-1 with TRBJ2-1; 9 positions agree with TRBD2. Germline CDR1 DFQATT, CDR2 SNEGSKA (reference sequence). Losses at the gene ends were 3 bases for V and 2 bases for J; bases not matched to a gene: 5. The CDR3 runs to 15 residues. The CDR3 here is CSASPTSGPYNEQFF. The CDR3 nucleotides read TGCAGTGCTAGTCCTACTAGCGGGCCCTACAATGAGCAGTTCTTC.

This clonotype was detected many times. The chain combines TRBV12-3 or TRBV12-4 with TRBJ1-4; unclear D gene. The CDR3 consists of 12 residues. V was pared by 6 bases and J by 9 bases, with 11 bases between. CDR3: CASSQSGKKLFF. The CDR3 nucleotides read TGTGCCAGCAGCCAATCAGGAAAAAAACTGTTTTTT.

This clonotype is medium-sized within its sample. The chain employs TRBV7-9 and TRBJ1-2; D uncertain. The CDR3 loop spans 12 amino acids. Germline assignment: CDR1 SEHNR and CDR2 FQNEAQ (reference sequence). The V gene lost 1 base and the J gene lost 6 bases, with 6 bases spanning the gap. This CDR3 is CASSLGGDGYTF. In DNA form, the CDR3 reads TGTGCCAGCAGCTTAGGTGGGGATGGCTACACCTTC. The whole variable domain, filled in from reference TRBV7-9 and TRBJ1-2, reads DTGVSQNPRHKITKRGQNVTFRCDPISEHNRLYWYRQTLGQGPEFLTYFQNEAQLEKSRLLSDRFSAERPKGSFSTLEIQRTEQGDSAMYLCASSLGGDGYTFGSGTRLTVV.

By sample share, this clonotype is medium-sized. This chain links TRBV5-1 with TRBJ1-1; no reliable D call. The CDR3 contains 13 residues. V lost 5 bases to trimming and J lost 1 base, with 9 bases between them. Germline V gene sequence: CDR1 SGHRS, CDR2 YFSETQ. CDR3 loop: CASRDQENTEAFF. The CDR3 coding sequence is TGCGCCAGCAGAGATCAAGAGAACACTGAAGCTTTCTTT.

The gene calls are TRBV7-6 and TRBJ1-1; 9 bases map to TRBD1. CDR1 and CDR2 from the germline V gene are SGHVS and FNYEAQ. This CDR3 has 18 residues. The V gene end was trimmed by 5 bases and the J gene end by 0 bases; junction bases not matched to a gene: 13. The CDR3 sequence is CASSTSRDRVFMNTEAFF. CDR3 nucleotides: TGTGCCAGCAGCACCTCCCGGGACAGGGTTTTCATGAACACTGAAGCTTTCTTT. Together with reference TRBV7-6 and TRBJ1-1, the CDR3 gives the full variable domain: GAGVSQSPRYKVTKRGQDVALRCDPISGHVSLYWYRQALGQGPEFLTYFNYEAQQDKSGLPNDRFSAERPEGSISTLTIQRTEQRDSAMYRCASSTSRDRVFMNTEAFFGQGTRLTVV.